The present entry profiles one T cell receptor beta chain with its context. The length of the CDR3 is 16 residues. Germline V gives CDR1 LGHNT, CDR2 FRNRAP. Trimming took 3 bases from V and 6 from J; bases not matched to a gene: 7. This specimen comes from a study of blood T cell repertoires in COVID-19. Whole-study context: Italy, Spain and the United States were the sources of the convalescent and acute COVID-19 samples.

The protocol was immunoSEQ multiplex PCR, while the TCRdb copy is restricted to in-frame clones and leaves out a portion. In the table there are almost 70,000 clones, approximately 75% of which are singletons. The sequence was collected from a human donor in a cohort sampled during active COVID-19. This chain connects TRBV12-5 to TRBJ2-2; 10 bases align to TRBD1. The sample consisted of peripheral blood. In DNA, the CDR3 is TGTGCTAGTGGTTTAGTTGCCGGACAGGGGGCCGGGGAGCTGTTTTTT. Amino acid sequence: CASGLVAGQGAGELFF.